This T cell receptor (beta chain) was captured in a study of blood T cell repertoires in COVID-19. Looking at the study overall: Samples of COVID-19 (acute and convalescent) were obtained from the United States, Italy and Spain.

This CDR3 contains 14 residues. J was trimmed by 6 bases and V by 5 bases; bases with no gene match: 7. Germline assignment: CDR1 MGHDK and CDR2 SYGVNS. Using immunoSEQ multiplex PCR, the repertoire was profiled, and TCRdb retains in-frame clones only, with some absent. Of around 260,000 clones listed, about 87% are singletons. The chain couples TRBV25-1 to TRBJ2-1, with 7 bases that match TRBD1. This sequence was found in a man in his fifties or sixties who had recovered from COVID-19. Material for sequencing was peripheral blood. CDR3 amino acids: CASSLQTGRNEQFF. In DNA, the CDR3 is TGTGCCAGCAGTCTACAGACAGGGCGCAATGAGCAGTTCTTC.